These T cell receptor beta chains were read from a single sample in a study of T cell responses to AZD1222 COVID-19 vaccine. The table came from immunoSEQ multiplex PCR; TCRdb's copy has only in-frame clones and leaves some out. The table includes fewer than 150,000 clones, roughly 90% detected once. The specimen comprised peripheral blood, sampled on day 0 of AZD1222 vaccination. The receptors derive from an adult in good health. CDR3s include the opening cysteine and the closing phenylalanine or tryptophan. The D gene is left open where the match is weak. Expanded clones are given a class, and other clones once, few, many or no size at all.

clone_size	j_call	d_call	v_call	cdr3_length	cdr3_nt	cdr3_aa
.	TRBJ1-1	.	TRBV5-1	15	TGCGCCAGCAGCAGTGGGGACACCCTGAACACTGAAGCTTTCTTT	CASSSGDTLNTEAFF
.	TRBJ2-7	TRBD1	TRBV7-9	15	TGTGCCAGCAGCCCCGGACAGGGGGCCATCTACGAGCAGTACTTC	CASSPGQGAIYEQYF
.	TRBJ1-1	.	TRBV19	12	TGTGCCAGTAGTATCCCAAACACTGAAGCTTTCTTT	CASSIPNTEAFF
.	TRBJ1-1	.	TRBV28	14	TGTGCCAGCAGTTGGTTTTGGCAGAACACTGAAGCTTTCTTT	CASSWFWQNTEAFF
.	TRBJ1-5	.	TRBV21-1	18	TGTGCCAGCAGCAAATATGGAGACGGGGCGGGAGTTAATCAGCCCCAGCATTTT	CASSKYGDGAGVNQPQHF
.	TRBJ2-7	TRBD1	TRBV11-2	12	TGTGCCAGCGCCCGACAGGGCAACGAGCAGTACTTC	CASARQGNEQYF
.	TRBJ1-2	.	TRBV27	16	TGTGCCAGCAGTTTAGCGAAGAACCGAGCTAACTATGGCTACACCTTC	CASSLAKNRANYGYTF
.	TRBJ2-2	.	TRBV12-3/TRBV12-4	13	TGTGCCAGCAGTTTATTTGGTGCCGGGGAGCTGTTTTTT	CASSLFGAGELFF
once	TRBJ2-7	TRBD1	TRBV5-4	13	TGTGCCAGCAGCTCCGGGACAGACTACGAGCAGTACTTC	CASSSGTDYEQYF
.	TRBJ2-5	.	TRBV5-1	16	TGCGCCAGCAGCCGAGGCCCTGGACTGACCCAAGAGACCCAGTACTTC	CASSRGPGLTQETQYF
.	TRBJ1-5	TRBD1	TRBV27	15	TGTGCCAGCAGTTTCGGGGACAGCAAAAATCAGCCCCAGCATTTT	CASSFGDSKNQPQHF
few	TRBJ2-1	.	TRBV19	15	TGTGCCAGTGAGGAGGGTACGGACAGGTACAATGAGCAGTTCTTC	CASEEGTDRYNEQFF
.	TRBJ1-1	TRBD1	TRBV12-3/TRBV12-4	12	TGTGCCAGCAGAGTAAGACAGGGGCAAGCTTTCTTT	CASRVRQGQAFF
.	TRBJ1-1	.	TRBV28	13	TGTGCCAGCAGACCGACACTGAACACTGAAGCTTTCTTT	CASRPTLNTEAFF
.	TRBJ2-5	TRBD1	TRBV7-3	16	TGTGCCAGCAGCTTAAACGGACAGGGGGGTTTGAAGACCCAGTACTTC	CASSLNGQGGLKTQYF
.	TRBJ1-1	.	TRBV5-4	15	TGTGCCAGCAGCTTCGGGAGCTGGGTGGACACTGAAGCTTTCTTT	CASSFGSWVDTEAFF
.	TRBJ2-5	.	TRBV4-1	14	TGCGCCAGCAGCCAAACTACTAGATATGAGACCCAGTACTTC	CASSQTTRYETQYF